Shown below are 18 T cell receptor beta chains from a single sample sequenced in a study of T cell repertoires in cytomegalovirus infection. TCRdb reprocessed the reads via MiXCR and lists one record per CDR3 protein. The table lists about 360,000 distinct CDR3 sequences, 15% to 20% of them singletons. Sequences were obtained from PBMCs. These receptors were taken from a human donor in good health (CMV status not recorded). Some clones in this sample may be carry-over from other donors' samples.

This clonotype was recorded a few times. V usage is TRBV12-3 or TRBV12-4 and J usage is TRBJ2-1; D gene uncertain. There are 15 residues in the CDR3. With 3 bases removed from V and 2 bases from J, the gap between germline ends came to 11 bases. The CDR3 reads CASSFGLYPYNEQFF. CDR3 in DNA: TGTGCCAGCAGTTTCGGGCTGTACCCCTACAATGAGCAGTTCTTC.

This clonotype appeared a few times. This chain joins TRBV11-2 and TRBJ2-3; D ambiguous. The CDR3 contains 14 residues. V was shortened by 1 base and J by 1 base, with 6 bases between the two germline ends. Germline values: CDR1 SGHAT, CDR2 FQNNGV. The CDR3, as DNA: TGTGCCAGCAGCTTAGTCGTCGGCACAGATACGCAGTATTTT. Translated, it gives CASSLVVGTDTQYF.

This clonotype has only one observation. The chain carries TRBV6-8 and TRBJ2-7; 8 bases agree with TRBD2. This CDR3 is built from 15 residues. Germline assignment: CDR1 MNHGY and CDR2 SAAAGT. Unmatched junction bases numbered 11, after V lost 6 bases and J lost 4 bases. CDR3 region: CASSRDGGAAYEQYF. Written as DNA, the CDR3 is TGTGCCAGCAGCCGCGACGGGGGGGCGGCTTACGAGCAGTACTTC.

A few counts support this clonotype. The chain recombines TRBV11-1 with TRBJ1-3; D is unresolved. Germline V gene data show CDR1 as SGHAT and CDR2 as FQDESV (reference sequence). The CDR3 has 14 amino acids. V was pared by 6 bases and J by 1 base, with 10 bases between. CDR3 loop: CASSAADSGNTIYF. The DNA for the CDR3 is TGTGCCAGCAGTGCCGCGGATTCTGGAAACACCATATATTTT.

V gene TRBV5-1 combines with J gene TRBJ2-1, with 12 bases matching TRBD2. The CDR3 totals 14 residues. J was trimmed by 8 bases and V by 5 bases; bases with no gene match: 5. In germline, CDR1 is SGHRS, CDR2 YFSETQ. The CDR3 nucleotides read TGCGCCAGCAGTAAGACTAGCGGGGGATATGAGCAGTTCTTC. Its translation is CASSKTSGGYEQFF.

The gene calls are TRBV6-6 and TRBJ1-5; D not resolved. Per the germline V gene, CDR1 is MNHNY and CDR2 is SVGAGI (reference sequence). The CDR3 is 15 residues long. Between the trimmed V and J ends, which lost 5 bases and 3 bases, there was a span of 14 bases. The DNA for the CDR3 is TGTGCCAGCAGTCTGAGGCGTGCACCCAATCAGCCCCAGCATTTT. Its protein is CASSLRRAPNQPQHF.

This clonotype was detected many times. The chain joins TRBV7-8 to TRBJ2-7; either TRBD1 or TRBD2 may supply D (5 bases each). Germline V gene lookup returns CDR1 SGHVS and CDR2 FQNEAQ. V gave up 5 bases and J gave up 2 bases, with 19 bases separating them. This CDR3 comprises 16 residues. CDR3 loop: CASSLPGPTSTYEQYF. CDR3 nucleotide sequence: TGTGCCAGCAGCCTTCCGGGGCCCACCTCCACCTACGAGCAGTACTTC.

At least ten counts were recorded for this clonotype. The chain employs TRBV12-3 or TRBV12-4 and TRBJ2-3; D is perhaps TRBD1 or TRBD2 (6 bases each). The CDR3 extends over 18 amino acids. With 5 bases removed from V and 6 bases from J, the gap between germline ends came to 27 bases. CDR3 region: CASSPGALAGRWLDTQYF. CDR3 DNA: TGTGCCAGCAGTCCAGGGGCCTTGGCGGGACGGTGGTTGGATACGCAGTATTTT.

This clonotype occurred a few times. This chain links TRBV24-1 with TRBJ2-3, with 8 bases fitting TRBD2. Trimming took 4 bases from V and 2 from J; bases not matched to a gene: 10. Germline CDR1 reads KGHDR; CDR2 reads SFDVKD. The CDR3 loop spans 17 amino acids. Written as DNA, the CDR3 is TGTGCCACCAGTGACGCCCGGGAGGGACTTCTCACAGATACGCAGTATTTT. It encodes CATSDAREGLLTDTQYF.

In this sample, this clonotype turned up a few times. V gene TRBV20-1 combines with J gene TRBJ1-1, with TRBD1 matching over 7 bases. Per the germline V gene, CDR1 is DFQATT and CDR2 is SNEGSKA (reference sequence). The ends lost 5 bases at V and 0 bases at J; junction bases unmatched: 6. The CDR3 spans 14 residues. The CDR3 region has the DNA TGCAGTGCTGGAAGACAGGGATTGAACACTGAAGCTTTCTTT. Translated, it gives CSAGRQGLNTEAFF.

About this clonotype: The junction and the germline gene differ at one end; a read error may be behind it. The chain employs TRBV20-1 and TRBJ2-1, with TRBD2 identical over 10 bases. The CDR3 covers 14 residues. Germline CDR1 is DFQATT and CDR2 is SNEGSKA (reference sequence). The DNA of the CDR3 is TGCAGTGCGAGAGGGACTAGCGAGTTCAATGAGCAGTTCTTC. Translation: CSARGTSEFNEQFF.

The CDR3 bases are TGTGCCAGCAGTTACATGAACTCAGCTTTCTTT. It specifies CASSYMNSAFF. The V gene is TRBV6-5, the J gene TRBJ1-1; D not certain. The germline V and J ends were trimmed by 2 bases and 10 bases, with 8 bases remaining between them. Per germline, CDR1 MNHEY and CDR2 SVGAGI. CDR3 size: 11 residues.

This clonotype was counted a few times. The CDR3 protein is CASSPPGDLGTEAFF. The CDR3 bases are TGTGCCAGCAGCCCGCCCGGGGATTTGGGCACTGAAGCTTTCTTT. The V and J genes are TRBV5-4 and TRBJ1-1; D unresolved. Trimming left V 4 bases short and J 4 bases short, with 17 bases between. This CDR3 spans 15 amino acids. The germline V gene encodes CDR1 SGHNT and CDR2 YYREEE (reference sequence).

DNA for the CDR3: TGTGCCAGCAGCCGGATTACGACAGGGCCGTACTTC. Translating gives CASSRITTGPYF. This chain connects TRBV11-2 to TRBJ2-7; 7 bases agree with TRBD1. The V and J ends lost 5 bases and 12 bases, in that order; junction bases with no gene match: 10. The CDR3 consists of 12 residues. Per germline, CDR1 SGHAT and CDR2 FQNNGV.

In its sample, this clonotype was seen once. CDR3 bases: TGTGCCACCACTTCAGCAGGAGACTACAATGAGCAGTTCTTC. Its translation: CATTSAGDYNEQFF. The chain is built from TRBV24-1 and TRBJ2-1; no reliable D call. The V and J ends lost 8 bases and 3 bases respectively, with 13 bases between them. There are 14 residues in the CDR3. Germline-derived CDR1 and CDR2 are KGHDR and SFDVKD.

The CDR3 region is CATTMTSGTDTQYF. CDR3 coding DNA: TGTGCCACCACCATGACTAGCGGCACAGATACGCAGTATTTT. The gene calls are TRBV28 and TRBJ2-3; 8 nucleotides align to TRBD2. Trimming at V came to 10 bases and at J to 1 base, leaving 7 bases not matched to a gene. CDR1 is MDHEN, CDR2 SYDVKM, per germline. CDR3 size: 14 residues.

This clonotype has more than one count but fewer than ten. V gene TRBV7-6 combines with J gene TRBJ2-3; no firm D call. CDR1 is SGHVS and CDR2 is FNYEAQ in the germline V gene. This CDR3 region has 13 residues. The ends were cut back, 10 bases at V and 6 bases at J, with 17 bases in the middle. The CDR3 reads CAIPWWGTDTQYF. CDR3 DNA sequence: TGTGCCATCCCGTGGTGGGGTACGGATACGCAGTATTTT.

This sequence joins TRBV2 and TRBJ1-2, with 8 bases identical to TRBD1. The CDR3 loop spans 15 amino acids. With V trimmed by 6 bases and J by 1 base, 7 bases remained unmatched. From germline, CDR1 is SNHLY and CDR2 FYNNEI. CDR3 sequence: CASSGGQEVNYGYTF. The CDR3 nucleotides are TGTGCCAGCAGCGGGGGACAGGAAGTTAACTATGGCTACACCTTC.